A few counts support the clone carrying this TCR beta chain. Gene names are mouse gene names. The read ends 1 residue before the CDR3 terminus; that terminus is restored from the germline J gene. Stated time point: mouse harvest day 14 after allogeneic transplant. Each mouse received 10^7 T-cell-depleted marrow cells plus 10^6 splenic CD5+ T cells by tail vein. Tissues came from B6→BALB/c major-mismatch GVHD mice at day 7 or 14. The assay was immunoSEQ multiplex PCR, and TCRdb's table has in-frame clones only and misses some. The sample consists of 8,500 to 10,000 clones, around 33% of them appearing once. This sample is drawn from a study of tissue T cells after allogeneic stem cell transplantation. Per the germline V gene, CDR1 is NSHNY and CDR2 is SYGAGN. Trimming stripped 2 bases from V and 0 bases from J, with 6 bases between. This CDR3 is built from 13 residues.

V is TRBV13-1 and J is TRBJ2-7; D remains ambiguous. This TCR derives from a female BALB/c mouse given C57BL/6 T cells with graft-versus-host disease after an allogeneic hematopoietic cell transplant. The sequencing sample was made of skin. The CDR3 protein is CASSDGSSYEQYF. CDR3 DNA, as far as it was read: TGTGCCAGCAGTGACGGGAGCTCCTATGAACAGTAC.